The entry below gives a single T cell receptor (beta chain) sequence along with its context. Profiled with immunoSEQ multiplex PCR; TCRdb holds only in-frame clones, not every one. The sample holds fewer than 300,000 clones; about 89% are singletons and the top ten take around 10%. The record originates from a study of blood T cell repertoires in COVID-19. Background on the study: Spain, Italy and the United States supplied samples that represented acute and convalescent COVID-19.

This CDR3 is 14 amino acids long. V shed 0 bases and J shed 7 bases, with 10 bases lying between them. Looked up from germline, CDR1 is LGHNA and CDR2 is YSLEER. This sequence was found in a man aged 40-49 years who had recovered from COVID-19. The sample taken for sequencing was peripheral blood. This chain connects TRBV4-3 to TRBJ1-5; the D is unclear. CDR3 sequence reads: CASSQDFPSQPQHF. Here the CDR3 DNA reads TGCGCCAGCAGCCAAGATTTTCCGTCCCAGCCCCAGCATTTT.